This T cell receptor (beta chain) derives from a study of patients and donors after allogeneic stem cell transplantation. MiXCR was run by TCRdb on the RT-PCR reads, yielding one entry per CDR3 protein. The sample lists some 160,000 distinct CDR3 sequences; approximately 22% were seen once. V lost 3 bases to trimming and J lost 5 bases; unmatched junction nucleotides: 7. The length of the CDR3 is 15 residues. Germline lookup yields CDR1 SGDLS and CDR2 YYNGEE. This clonotype was sampled from a human donor who was either an allogeneic HSCT recipient or a stem cell or donor lymphocyte infusion donor (not recorded which). It is not recorded whose cells these are; they may come from a transplant donor. The sequencing sample was made of blood, either unsorted or a sorted T cell fraction (not recorded which). This chain connects TRBV9 to TRBJ2-2, with 7 bases matching TRBD2. Here the CDR3 DNA reads TGTGCCAGCAGCGAGATACTAGCGCCGACCGGGGAGCTGTTTTTT. Translated, it gives CASSEILAPTGELFF.